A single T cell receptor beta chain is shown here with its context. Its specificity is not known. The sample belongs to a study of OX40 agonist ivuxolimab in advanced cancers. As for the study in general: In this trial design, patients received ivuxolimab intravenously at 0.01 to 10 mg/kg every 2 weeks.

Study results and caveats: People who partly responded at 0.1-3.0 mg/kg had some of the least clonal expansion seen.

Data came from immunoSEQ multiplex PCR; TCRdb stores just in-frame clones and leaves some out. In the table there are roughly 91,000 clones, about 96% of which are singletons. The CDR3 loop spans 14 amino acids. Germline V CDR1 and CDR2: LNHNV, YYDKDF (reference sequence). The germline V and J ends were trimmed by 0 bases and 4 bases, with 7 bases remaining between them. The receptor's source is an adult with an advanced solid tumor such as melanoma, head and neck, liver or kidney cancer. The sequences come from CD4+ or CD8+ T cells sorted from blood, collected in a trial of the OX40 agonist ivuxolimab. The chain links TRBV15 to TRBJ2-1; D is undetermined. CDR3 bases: TGTGCCACCAGCAGAGATCTAGATTACAATGAGCAGTTCTTC. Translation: CATSRDLDYNEQFF.